Detailed here is one TCR beta chain. What it binds is unknown. The CDR3 loop spans 13 amino acids. Trimming pared 5 bases from V and 6 bases from J, leaving 11 bases between. The data were obtained in a study of T cell responses to AZD1222 COVID-19 vaccine. TCRdb's table, derived via immunoSEQ multiplex PCR, lists solely in-frame clones and lacks some. The sample carries around 150,000 clones, about 91% recorded once. Whole-study results and caveats: Across spike, vaccine-associated CD4 TCRs were found, dominant at 160-218 and 743-854. Only a handful of AZD1222 recipients, six or seven in all, had baseline seropositivity.

The sequencing here drew on peripheral blood, taken on day 0 of AZD1222 vaccination. The chain is built from TRBV12-3 or TRBV12-4 and TRBJ1-5; D is unclear. This TCR derives from an adult in good health. CDR3 region: CASSGGQGQPQHF. The CDR3 DNA is TGTGCCAGCAGTGGAGGGCAAGGTCAGCCCCAGCATTTT.